This TCR beta chain was profiled in a study of Tregs in tolerant kidney transplant recipients. Study findings and constraints: Donor-specific Treg expansion exceeded global Treg expansion in tolerant patients, suggesting antigen drive.

CDR3 length: 12 amino acids. The V gene's germline CDR1 is SGHRS and CDR2 YFSETQ. Trimming stripped 2 bases from V and 4 bases from J, with 6 bases between. In regard to this clone: What it recognizes is unknown.

The method was immunoSEQ multiplex PCR; TCRdb's version includes in-frame clones alone and lacks a portion of them. The sample lists approximately 98,000 clones, nearly 90% seen once, with 0.34% in the top ten. The V call is TRBV5-1, the J call TRBJ1-1; no clear D gene. The starting material was CD4+ T cells from blood, obtained before the transplant. The origin of this receptor is a human donor who received a combined kidney and bone marrow transplant. The CDR3 region is CASSFEGTEAFF. CDR3 coding DNA: TGCGCCAGCAGCTTCGAGGGCACTGAAGCTTTCTTT.